Following are 29 T cell receptor beta chains from one sample sequenced in a study of T cell changes during pregnancy in multiple sclerosis. TCRdb's copy holds only in-frame clones and misses some; the assay was immunoSEQ multiplex PCR. The sample has about 77,000 clones; about nine tenths are singletons. This specimen consisted of peripheral blood, obtained before pregnancy. Every receptor here comes from a female donor with multiple sclerosis, enrolled in a pregnancy study.

The V and J genes are TRBV5-1 and TRBJ2-5, with 9 nucleotides matching TRBD1. V trimming: 4 bases; J trimming: 2 bases; junction bases outside the gene matches: 3. CDR1 and CDR2 (germline): SGHRS, YFSETQ. The length of the CDR3 is 14 residues. CDR3 sequence (DNA): TGCGCCAGCAGCCCGACAGGGGGACAAGAGACCCAGTACTTC. Encoded protein: CASSPTGGQETQYF. The full variable domain, rest sourced from reference TRBV5-1 and TRBJ2-5, is KAGVTQTPRYLIKTRGQQVTLSCSPISGHRSVSWYQQTPGQGLQFLFEYFSETQRNKGNFPGRFSGRQFSNSRSEMNVSTLELGDSALYLCASSPTGGQETQYFGPGTRLLVL.

The V and J genes are TRBV27 and TRBJ2-1; TRBD2 agrees at 8 bases. V lost 6 bases and J lost 4; bases outside the gene matches: 5. This CDR3 contains 14 residues. CDR1 is MNHEY, CDR2 SMNVEV, per germline (reference sequence). CDR3 bases: TGTGCCAGCAGCGAGCGGGGGTTATACAATGAGCAGTTCTTC. This encodes CASSERGLYNEQFF.

J is TRBJ2-7 and V is TRBV9; weak D call: TRBD1 (6 bases). This CDR3 region has 16 residues. CDR1 is SGDLS and CDR2 is YYNGEE in the germline V gene. V dropped 0 bases and J dropped 3 bases, with 16 bases sitting between them. In DNA, the CDR3 is TGTGCCAGCAGCGTAGATACAGGGCAGGGGAACTACGAGCAGTACTTC. It yields the protein CASSVDTGQGNYEQYF.

This clone has a handful of counts. The chain recombines TRBV7-9 with TRBJ1-2; 9 bases are a match to TRBD1. V dropped 8 bases and J dropped 7; count of bases not matched to a gene: 14. This CDR3 is built from 15 residues. Per the germline V gene, CDR1 is SEHNR and CDR2 is FQNEAQ (reference sequence). The CDR3 nucleotides are TGTGCCAGCGGAACCTTTGGACAGGGGAAGGGTGGCTACACCTTC. Protein sequence: CASGTFGQGKGGYTF.

The J gene is TRBJ1-5, the V gene TRBV2; tentative D call: TRBD1 (6 bases). Trimming took 6 bases from V and 5 from J, leaving 11 bases between them. The CDR3 sequence is 13 residues long. The germline V gene encodes CDR1 SNHLY and CDR2 FYNNEI. The CDR3 nucleotides read TGTGCCAGCAGAGAGACAGGCCATCAGCCCCAGCATTTT. Protein sequence: CASRETGHQPQHF.

The chain is built from TRBV6-6 and TRBJ1-5, with D possibly TRBD1 on 5 matching bases. The CDR3 is 16 amino acids. The germline gives CDR1 MNHNY, CDR2 SVGAGI (reference sequence). V lost 4 bases and J lost 1, with 14 bases in between. The CDR3 coding sequence is TGTGCCAGCAGTTTAAAGGGGAGGGTGAGCAATCAGCCCCAGCATTTT. The encoded protein is CASSLKGRVSNQPQHF.

This clone has only one observation. The rearrangement uses TRBV30 and TRBJ1-1; TRBD1 matches 8 bases. The CDR3 length is 15 residues. Per germline, CDR1 GTSNPN and CDR2 SVGIG (reference sequence). Germline trimming cut 1 base from V and 13 bases from J; bases unmatched to any gene: 17. CDR3 protein: CAWSGTLGTGARGFF. The CDR3 region has the DNA TGTGCCTGGAGTGGAACATTAGGGACAGGTGCCCGGGGTTTCTTT.

The chain carries TRBV5-1 and TRBJ2-1; 12 bases are a match to TRBD2. V gave up 4 bases and J gave up 4 bases; unmatched junction bases: 6. The germline gives CDR1 SGHRS, CDR2 YFSETQ. This CDR3 is 16 amino acids long. The CDR3 DNA sequence: TGCGCCAGCAGCGGATGGACTAGCGGGGATTACAATGAGCAGTTCTTC. Its translation is CASSGWTSGDYNEQFF.

This clone was observed a single time. V is TRBV4-1 and J is TRBJ2-2, with 8 nucleotides matching TRBD2. Germline V lookup: CDR1 MGHRA, CDR2 YSYEKL. CDR3 size: 20 residues. V dropped 2 bases and J dropped 5; count of bases not matched to a gene: 19. The CDR3 DNA sequence: TGCGCCAGCAGCCAACCCTCCCCGGGGGGGCAGGTGCGACATACCGGGGAGCTGTTTTTT. Translating it yields CASSQPSPGGQVRHTGELFF.

The chain joins TRBV28 to TRBJ1-2; the D is unclear. The CDR3 spans 14 residues. Germline CDR1 is MDHEN and CDR2 is SYDVKM. Between the trimmed V and J ends, which lost 6 bases and 4 bases, there was a span of 15 bases. For the CDR3, the DNA is TGTGCCAGCAGGGTCACCGACAATTCCTATGGCTACACCTTC. Translation gives CASRVTDNSYGYTF.

This rearrangement joins TRBV12-5 to TRBJ1-5, with a tentative D call TRBD1 (6 bases). This CDR3 is built from 12 residues. CDR1 and CDR2 (germline): LGHNT, FRNRAP. Trimming cost V 1 base and J 12 bases, with 10 bases left between them. The CDR3 DNA reads as TGTGCTAGTGGTTTGGCAACAGGGCGCCAGCATTTT. Translation: CASGLATGRQHF. Together with reference TRBV12-5 and TRBJ1-5, the CDR3 gives the full variable domain: DARVTQTPRHKVTEMGQEVTMRCQPILGHNTVFWYRQTMMQGLELLAYFRNRAPLDDSGMPKDRFSAEMPDATLATLKIQPSEPRDSAVYFCASGLATGRQHFGDGTRLSIL.

A few counts support this clone. Here the CDR3 reads CATSGGHYYEQYF. The CDR3 DNA follows: TGTGCCACCAGCGGCGGACACTACTACGAGCAGTACTTC. V usage is TRBV15 and J usage is TRBJ2-7, with D possibly TRBD1 on 5 matching bases. Per germline, CDR1 LNHNV and CDR2 YYDKDF (reference sequence). The CDR3 extends over 13 amino acids. V lost 5 bases to trimming and J lost 3 bases, with 11 bases between them.

This chain joins TRBV10-2 and TRBJ1-1; D might be TRBD1 (6 bases). V was clipped by 3 bases and J by 3 bases, with 11 bases between them. The CDR3 runs to 14 residues. Germline V gene data show CDR1 as WSHSY and CDR2 as SAAADI. This CDR3 is CASSDQGRDTEAFF. The CDR3 nucleotides read TGCGCCAGCAGTGATCAGGGGCGGGACACTGAAGCTTTCTTT.

This rearrangement joins TRBV11-2 to TRBJ1-1; 8 bases fit TRBD1. Germline CDR1 is SGHAT and CDR2 is FQNNGV. The trim removed 5 bases at V and 6 bases at J, leaving 8 bases unmatched. This CDR3 is 14 amino acids long. The CDR3 spells CASSTTRTGSEAFF. Written as DNA, the CDR3 is TGTGCCAGCAGCACCACTAGGACAGGGTCTGAAGCTTTCTTT. The whole variable domain, remainder taken from reference TRBV11-2 and TRBJ1-1, is EAGVAQSPRYKIIEKRQSVAFWCNPISGHATLYWYQQILGQGPKLLIQFQNNGVVDDSQLPKDRFSAERLKGVDSTLKIQPAKLEDSAVYLCASSTTRTGSEAFFGQGTRLTVV.

This clone appeared a few times. The V gene is TRBV14, the J gene TRBJ1-1, with unresolved D. The germline V and J ends were trimmed by 4 bases and 1 base, with 13 bases remaining between them. Germline assignment: CDR1 SGHDN and CDR2 FVKESK. CDR3 size: 15 residues. CDR3: CASSLRLGGNTEAFF. The CDR3 region has the DNA TGTGCCAGCAGCCTACGCTTGGGAGGGAACACTGAAGCTTTCTTT.

The rearrangement joins TRBV9 to TRBJ2-2; the match to TRBD2 covers 10 bases. The CDR3 has 17 amino acids. V shed 1 base and J 1 base; nucleotides not matched to a gene: 4. Germline values: CDR1 SGDLS, CDR2 YYNGEE. The CDR3 loop reads CASSVSGGVRNTGELFF. In DNA form, the CDR3 reads TGTGCCAGCAGCGTAAGCGGGGGGGTCCGGAACACCGGGGAGCTGTTTTTT.

Only one count was recorded for this clone. The J gene is TRBJ1-5, the V gene TRBV7-8; 8 nucleotides match TRBD1. The junction had 7 bases not matched to a gene; V was cut back by 5 bases and J by 7 bases. The CDR3 is 14 amino acids. From germline, CDR1 is SGHVS and CDR2 FQNEAQ. The CDR3 DNA sequence: TGTGCCAGCAGCCTCCGGGACAGGTTACAGCCCCAGCATTTT. Translated, it gives CASSLRDRLQPQHF.

The CDR3 protein is CASSQDPGFTGELFF. DNA for the CDR3: TGTGCCAGCAGCCAAGATCCGGGTTTCACCGGGGAGCTGTTTTTT. The V call is TRBV4-2, the J call TRBJ2-2; D remains ambiguous. Germline assignment: CDR1 LGHNA and CDR2 YNFKEQ. V was trimmed by 0 bases and J by 4 bases, leaving 9 bases between them. The CDR3 runs 15 residues.

In the case of this clone: Other DNA sequences in the sample encode the same CDR3. The chain couples TRBV30 to TRBJ2-7; D remains unclear. The CDR3 sequence is 11 residues long. Trimming took 0 bases from V and 3 from J, leaving 3 bases between them. Germline V lookup: CDR1 GTSNPN, CDR2 SVGIG (reference sequence). The CDR3 sequence: CAWSVSYEQYF. CDR3 coding DNA: TGTGCCTGGAGTGTTAGCTACGAGCAGTACTTC.

This clone was detected only a few times. The gene calls are TRBV7-2 and TRBJ1-2; no clear D. Germline lookup yields CDR1 SGHTA and CDR2 FQGNSA. CDR3 length equals 13 residues. The V end was cut by 1 base, the J end by 0 bases, with 3 bases between. As DNA, the CDR3 is TGTGCCAGCAGCTTAGGTACTAACTATGGCTACACCTTC. Translating it yields CASSLGTNYGYTF.

This CDR3 reads CASSIGETVYEQYF. For the CDR3, the DNA is TGTGCCAGTAGTATAGGGGAGACGGTCTACGAGCAGTACTTC. This sequence joins TRBV19 and TRBJ2-7; D is possibly TRBD2 (5 bases). This CDR3 is built from 14 residues. With 1 base removed from V and 3 bases from J, the gap between germline ends came to 10 bases. Germline CDR1 LNHDA, CDR2 SQIVND (reference sequence). Drawing the rest from reference TRBV19 and TRBJ2-7, the complete variable domain is DGGITQSPKYLFRKEGQNVTLSCEQNLNHDAMYWYRQDPGQGLRLIYYSQIVNDFQKGDIAEGYSVSREKKESFPLTVTSAQKNPTAFYLCASSIGETVYEQYFGPGTRLTVT.

The chain is built from TRBV6-1 and TRBJ1-6; 9 nucleotides match TRBD1. CDR3 length: 14 amino acids. Germline loops: CDR1 MNHNS, CDR2 SASEGT. V lost 4 bases and J lost 6; bases outside the gene matches: 1. CDR3 loop: CASSGQGVNSPLHF. The CDR3 DNA sequence: TGTGCCAGCAGTGGACAGGGGGTTAATTCACCCCTCCACTTT.

The V call is TRBV6-1, the J call TRBJ1-6; D is unresolved. The CDR3 loop spans 16 amino acids. With 2 bases removed from V and 8 bases from J, the gap between germline ends came to 16 bases. In germline, CDR1 is MNHNS, CDR2 SASEGT. The CDR3 DNA reads as TGTGCCAGCAGTGAATTAGGGTCGGAGGGATATTCACCCCTCCACTTT. Protein: CASSELGSEGYSPLHF.

The chain employs TRBV5-1 and TRBJ2-1; weak D call: TRBD1 (5 bases). CDR3 length equals 18 residues. V lost 4 bases, J lost 3 bases, and 23 bases lay in between. CDR1 and CDR2 (germline): SGHRS, YFSETQ. The CDR3 DNA is TGCGCCAGCAGCCCAAACCTCGGACAAGCTTCAAACTACAATGAGCAGTTCTTC. Translating it yields CASSPNLGQASNYNEQFF.

V and J are TRBV7-2 and TRBJ2-1, with 7 positions matching TRBD1. Germline lookup yields CDR1 SGHTA and CDR2 FQGNSA. This CDR3 comprises 16 residues. The ends lost 5 bases at V and 0 bases at J; junction bases unmatched: 7. In nucleotides, the CDR3 is TGTGCCAGCAGCGTCTCGACAGGGAGCTCCTACAATGAGCAGTTCTTC. As protein: CASSVSTGSSYNEQFF.

The chain carries TRBV20-1 and TRBJ1-1, with D possibly matching TRBD1 (6 bases). The V and J ends lost 2 bases and 11 bases respectively, with 12 bases between them. Per the germline V gene, CDR1 is DFQATT and CDR2 is SNEGSKA (reference sequence). The CDR3 is made up of 11 amino acids. Here the CDR3 DNA reads TGCAGTGCTAGATTAGGGGGTGGGGCTTTCTTT. Its translation is CSARLGGGAFF.

V and J are TRBV2 and TRBJ1-1; D remains ambiguous. V lost 6 bases, J lost 4 bases, and 6 bases lay in between. The CDR3 totals 11 residues. CDR1 is SNHLY and CDR2 is FYNNEI in the germline V gene. The CDR3 DNA reads as TGTGCCAGCAGCTGGGCCACTGAAGCTTTCTTT. Translating gives CASSWATEAFF.

The V call is TRBV12-5, the J call TRBJ1-4; no firm D call. The germline V and J ends were trimmed by 6 bases and 6 bases, with 17 bases remaining between them. The CDR3 extends over 15 amino acids. Germline-derived CDR1 and CDR2 are LGHNT and FRNRAP. CDR3 amino acids: CASGFGVTVDEKLFF. The CDR3 bases are TGTGCTAGTGGCTTTGGAGTTACCGTCGATGAAAAACTGTTTTTT.

The V call is TRBV29-1, the J call TRBJ1-1, with D maybe TRBD1 (6 bases). CDR1 and CDR2 from the germline V gene are SQVTM and ANQGSEA. The CDR3 consists of 10 residues. V was shortened by 4 bases and J by 7 bases, with 7 bases between the two germline ends. This CDR3 reads CSVVRGEAFF. CDR3 nucleotides: TGCAGCGTTGTCAGGGGTGAAGCTTTCTTT.